One sample yielded the 15 T cell receptor beta chains listed below, sequenced in a study of shared clonotypes between healthy human individuals. TCRdb keeps only in-frame clones here, not all; method: immunoSEQ multiplex PCR. The data hold 1.5 million to 1.9 million clones, with approximately 98% observed a single time. The sample taken for sequencing was naive CD4+ T cells sorted from blood. Subset denoted: CD45RA+ positively selected. These TCRs come from a man younger than 40 in good health.

The rearrangement uses TRBV19 and TRBJ1-5, with a weak D call TRBD1 (6 bases). CDR1 and CDR2 from the germline V gene are LNHDA and SQIVND (reference sequence). The V end was cut by 3 bases, the J end by 3 bases, with 12 bases between. This CDR3 spans 15 amino acids. The CDR3 DNA reads as TGTGCCAGTAGTATGGAACAGGGATCCAATCAGCCCCAGCATTTT. The encoded protein is CASSMEQGSNQPQHF.

CDR3 residues: CASSLGLAGTYNEQFF. The CDR3 coding sequence is TGCGCCAGCAGCCTCGGACTAGCGGGAACTTACAATGAGCAGTTCTTC. The chain recombines TRBV4-1 with TRBJ2-1; 12 bases agree with TRBD2. CDR3 length equals 16 residues. Losses at the gene ends were 4 bases for V and 4 bases for J; bases not matched to a gene: 5. CDR1 is MGHRA and CDR2 is YSYEKL in the germline V gene.

This rearrangement joins TRBV6-6 to TRBJ2-2, with TRBD2 matching over 9 bases. J gave up 6 bases and V 6 bases, and 11 bases lay outside the gene matches. Germline CDR1 MNHNY, CDR2 SVGAGI (reference sequence). This CDR3 is 16 amino acids long. In DNA, the CDR3 is TGTGCCAGCAGGAGCCCGATGTTAGCGGGAGCCGGGGAGCTGTTTTTT. Amino acids: CASRSPMLAGAGELFF.

The chain recombines TRBV7-2 with TRBJ2-5, with a possible D match to TRBD1 (5 bases). Trimming took off 1 base at V and 5 bases at J, with 11 bases between the two ends. This CDR3 contains 14 residues. CDR1 is SGHTA, CDR2 FQGNSA, per germline. The CDR3 nucleotides read TGTGCCAGCAGCTTAGATCCAGGGTGGGAGACCCAGTACTTC. This codes for CASSLDPGWETQYF.

The rearrangement links TRBV11-2 to TRBJ1-3, with a possible D match to TRBD1 (5 bases). Germline CDR1 and CDR2: SGHAT and FQNNGV. V gave up 2 bases and J gave up 0 bases, with 14 bases separating them. This CDR3 spans 17 amino acids. As DNA, the CDR3 is TGTGCCAGCAGCTTAAGAGACAGCTTTAACTCTGGAAACACCATATATTTT. Translating it yields CASSLRDSFNSGNTIYF. Drawing the rest from reference TRBV11-2 and TRBJ1-3, the complete variable domain is EAGVAQSPRYKIIEKRQSVAFWCNPISGHATLYWYQQILGQGPKLLIQFQNNGVVDDSQLPKDRFSAERLKGVDSTLKIQPAKLEDSAVYLCASSLRDSFNSGNTIYFGEGSWLTVV.

The chain has TRBV9 and TRBJ1-4; D gene uncertain. The germline gives CDR1 SGDLS, CDR2 YYNGEE. The CDR3 length is 14 residues. V was pared by 3 bases and J by 6 bases, with 12 bases between. The chain's CDR3 is CASSGGRVDEKLFF. The CDR3 nucleotides read TGTGCCAGCAGCGGCGGGCGGGTGGATGAAAAACTGTTTTTT.

Remarks on this clone: Other DNA sequences in the sample encode the same CDR3. The gene calls are TRBV6-5 and TRBJ2-5; D may be TRBD1 (6 bases). Germline CDR1 and CDR2: MNHEY and SVGAGI. CDR3 length: 13 amino acids. V lost 6 bases and J 5 bases, leaving 13 bases between the germline ends. CDR3 sequence: CASSQGQGETQYF. The CDR3 region has the DNA TGTGCCAGCAGCCAAGGGCAGGGGGAGACCCAGTACTTC.

The chain employs TRBV11-2 and TRBJ2-3; TRBD2 is a possible D gene (6 bases). The CDR3 is 14 residues long. V shed 7 bases and J shed 4 bases, with 15 bases lying between them. CDR1 and CDR2 from the germline V gene are SGHAT and FQNNGV. The CDR3 spells CASTYSGVSDTQYF. The DNA for the CDR3 is TGTGCCAGCACCTATTCGGGAGTTTCAGATACGCAGTATTTT.

V is TRBV4-1 and J is TRBJ1-3, with 9 positions matching TRBD1. CDR3 length equals 17 residues. V lost 3 bases, J lost 0 bases, and 6 bases stayed unmatched. CDR1 is MGHRA and CDR2 is YSYEKL in the germline V gene. CDR3 sequence (DNA): TGCGCCAGCAGCCAGGCCGGGACAGGGTCCTCTGGAAACACCATATATTTT. As protein: CASSQAGTGSSGNTIYF.

A single count supports this clone. The chain couples TRBV7-9 to TRBJ2-3; TRBD1 matches 8 bases. Losses at the gene ends were 5 bases for V and 0 bases for J; bases not matched to a gene: 13. There are 18 residues in the CDR3. Germline V gene lookup returns CDR1 SEHNR and CDR2 FQNEAQ (reference sequence). CDR3: CASSPRVGQGSSTDTQYF. The CDR3 coding sequence is TGTGCCAGCAGCCCTCGGGTAGGACAGGGAAGCAGCACAGATACGCAGTATTTT.

This chain connects TRBV19 to TRBJ1-5; D is unclear. The ends were cut back, 2 bases at V and 5 bases at J, with 10 bases in the middle. In germline, CDR1 is LNHDA, CDR2 SQIVND (reference sequence). This CDR3 spans 14 amino acids. The CDR3 region is CASSISWSDQPQHF. The DNA of the CDR3 is TGTGCCAGTAGTATATCCTGGTCAGATCAGCCCCAGCATTTT.

The rearrangement joins TRBV11-2 to TRBJ2-7; D perhaps matches TRBD2 (5 bases). The CDR3 is 14 residues long. In germline, CDR1 is SGHAT, CDR2 FQNNGV. The V gene lost 6 bases and the J gene lost 3 bases, with 15 bases spanning the gap. The DNA of the CDR3 is TGTGCCAGCAGTTCTAGCAGGAATTTCTACGAGCAGTACTTC. Its protein is CASSSSRNFYEQYF. Full variable domain (missing parts from reference TRBV11-2 and TRBJ2-7): EAGVAQSPRYKIIEKRQSVAFWCNPISGHATLYWYQQILGQGPKLLIQFQNNGVVDDSQLPKDRFSAERLKGVDSTLKIQPAKLEDSAVYLCASSSSRNFYEQYFGPGTRLTVT.

V is TRBV7-6 and J is TRBJ2-7; D possibly corresponds to TRBD1 (6 bases). V lost 4 bases and J lost 4, with 20 bases in between. This CDR3 region has 16 residues. CDR1 SGHVS and CDR2 FNYEAQ come from the germline V gene. The CDR3 here is CASSSQLTGLVYEQYF. The CDR3 DNA sequence: TGTGCCAGCAGCTCCCAGCTTACAGGGTTGGTATACGAGCAGTACTTC. The whole variable domain, remainder taken from reference TRBV7-6 and TRBJ2-7, is GAGVSQSPRYKVTKRGQDVALRCDPISGHVSLYWYRQALGQGPEFLTYFNYEAQQDKSGLPNDRFSAERPEGSISTLTIQRTEQRDSAMYRCASSSQLTGLVYEQYFGPGTRLTVT.

J is TRBJ2-1 and V is TRBV4-3, with 9 bases matching TRBD2. This CDR3 spans 15 amino acids. With 1 base clipped from V and 8 bases from J, the junction kept 6 bases outside the gene matches. From germline, CDR1 is LGHNA and CDR2 YSLEER. The CDR3 spells CASSQVAGVLHEQFF. In DNA form, the CDR3 reads TGCGCCAGCAGCCAAGTAGCGGGAGTACTGCATGAGCAGTTCTTC.

As concerns this clone: This same CDR3 is encoded by further DNA sequences in the sample. This chain uses TRBV5-1 with TRBJ1-2, with D perhaps TRBD1 (5 bases). The germline V and J ends were trimmed by 4 bases and 5 bases, with 15 bases remaining between them. The CDR3 totals 14 residues. Germline V CDR1 and CDR2: SGHRS, YFSETQ. The CDR3 sequence: CASSPAGTDYGYTF. DNA of the CDR3: TGCGCCAGCAGCCCGGCAGGGACGGATTATGGCTACACCTTC.